The next 14 T cell receptor beta chains were all read from a single sample in a study of blood T cells in healthy people across ages. The authors ran a second PCR of about 6 to 11 cycles using a sample-barcoded 5' primer and a J-beta primer mix. From the 5' RACE reads, TCRdb called clonotypes with MiXCR, one entry per CDR3 protein. The table includes around 990,000 distinct CDR3 sequences, approximately 38% detected once. The sequencing input was blood. These receptors were collected from a man aged 18 to 29 in good health.

J is TRBJ1-1 and V is TRBV11-2; TRBD1 matches 11 bases. Trimming took 1 base from V and 7 from J; bases not matched to a gene: 5. The CDR3 is made up of 15 amino acids. Germline-derived CDR1 and CDR2 are SGHAT and FQNNGV. The CDR3 reads CASSLARTGGYEAFF. The DNA for the CDR3 is TGTGCCAGCAGCTTAGCTCGGACAGGGGGCTATGAAGCTTTCTTT.

CDR3 DNA: TGCAGCGTTTCGGACAGGGTGTGGACTGAAGCTTTCTTT. Its protein is CSVSDRVWTEAFF. The chain is built from TRBV29-1 and TRBJ1-1; 8 bases are shared with TRBD1. V lost 5 bases to trimming and J lost 5 bases; unmatched junction nucleotides: 7. Germline values: CDR1 SQVTM, CDR2 ANQGSEA. This CDR3 contains 13 residues.

This clonotype was seen a few times. The V call is TRBV7-2, the J call TRBJ1-5, with D unclear. Trimming removed 0 bases at V and 0 bases at J, with 12 bases between. This CDR3 region has 17 residues. The germline CDR1 and CDR2 sequences are SGHTA and FQGNSA. The CDR3 spells CASSLAKGQISNQPQHF. CDR3 nucleotides: TGTGCCAGCAGCTTAGCAAAGGGCCAGATTAGCAATCAGCCCCAGCATTTT.

The chain recombines TRBV11-2 with TRBJ2-5; no firm D call. The V end was cut by 5 bases, the J end by 7 bases, with 14 bases between. Per germline, CDR1 SGHAT and CDR2 FQNNGV. This CDR3 contains 13 residues. CDR3 amino acids: CASSGSVFGTQYF. CDR3 DNA: TGTGCCAGCAGCGGGTCTGTCTTCGGGACCCAGTACTTC.

This clonotype was seen ten or more times. The V and J genes are TRBV12-3 or TRBV12-4 and TRBJ1-5; no definite D call. Trimming took 1 base from V and 0 from J, leaving 4 bases between them. The CDR3 runs to 14 residues. In DNA form, the CDR3 reads TGTGCCAGCAGTTTAGGAGTTAGCAATCAGCCCCAGCATTTT. Its translation is CASSLGVSNQPQHF.

This clonotype was seen only a few times. The genes are TRBV7-9 and TRBJ1-1, with TRBD1 matching over 7 bases. Losses at the gene ends were 7 bases for V and 5 bases for J; bases not matched to a gene: 13. There are 15 residues in the CDR3. Per germline, CDR1 SEHNR and CDR2 FQNEAQ (reference sequence). The CDR3 is CASKKGTVGGTEAFF. The CDR3, as DNA: TGTGCCAGCAAGAAAGGGACAGTAGGGGGAACTGAAGCTTTCTTT.

This clonotype was picked up one time. The CDR3 DNA sequence: TGTGCCAGCAGTGAATCAGGTCACGAAGCGGGAAATGAGCAGTTCTTC. This sequence encodes CASSESGHEAGNEQFF. The chain joins TRBV25-1 to TRBJ2-1; the match to TRBD2 covers 7 bases. CDR3 length: 16 amino acids. CDR1 is MGHDK, CDR2 SYGVNS, per germline. V lost 1 base to trimming and J lost 7 bases; unmatched junction nucleotides: 10.

The table lists this clonotype with a few counts. V gene TRBV2 combines with J gene TRBJ1-4, with a tentative D call TRBD1 (5 bases). Germline V gene lookup returns CDR1 SNHLY and CDR2 FYNNEI. CDR3 length: 14 amino acids. The V end was cut by 6 bases, the J end by 3 bases, with 11 bases between. In nucleotides, the CDR3 is TGTGCCAGCAGGGAACCCAGGGCTAATGAAAAACTGTTTTTT. Protein: CASREPRANEKLFF.

The V gene is TRBV20-1, the J gene TRBJ2-1; D is perhaps TRBD2 (5 bases). V was cut by 0 bases and J by 7 bases, with 16 bases left in between. CDR1 and CDR2 from the germline V gene are DFQATT and SNEGSKA (reference sequence). This CDR3 region has 15 residues. The CDR3 reads CSARDTDQAANEQFF. CDR3 DNA: TGCAGTGCTAGAGATACGGACCAAGCGGCTAATGAGCAGTTCTTC.

This clonotype was picked up a small number of times. The J gene is TRBJ2-1, the V gene TRBV6-2 or TRBV6-3; possibly TRBD2 for D (6 bases). V lost 7 bases, J lost 0 bases, and 16 bases lay in between. Germline V gene sequence: CDR1 MNHEY, CDR2 SVGEGT. This CDR3 is built from 16 residues. CDR3 residues: CASKELAGSSYNEQFF. DNA for the CDR3: TGTGCCAGCAAAGAATTGGCGGGGAGCTCCTACAATGAGCAGTTCTTC.

The sample holds a few counts of this clonotype. The chain combines TRBV20-1 with TRBJ1-1; D is unresolved. The V end was cut by 3 bases, the J end by 0 bases, with 11 bases between. The CDR3 has 14 residues. In germline, CDR1 is DFQATT, CDR2 SNEGSKA (reference sequence). The CDR3 is CSASNPGMNTEAFF. The CDR3 DNA sequence: TGCAGTGCTAGTAATCCAGGCATGAACACTGAAGCTTTCTTT.

This clonotype was counted a few times. V and J are TRBV27 and TRBJ2-6; TRBD2 matches 7 bases. Losses at the gene ends were 3 bases for V and 0 bases for J; bases not matched to a gene: 8. The CDR3 contains 18 residues. The V gene's germline CDR1 is MNHEY and CDR2 SMNVEV (reference sequence). DNA of the CDR3: TGTGCCAGCAGTTTCTTGGTACTAGCGAGCTCTGGGGCCAACGTCCTGACTTTC. Translated, it gives CASSFLVLASSGANVLTF.

This clonotype came up a few times. The CDR3 loop is CASSFRNYEQYF. The DNA for the CDR3 is TGTGCCAGCAGTTTCCGGAATTACGAGCAGTACTTC. This rearrangement joins TRBV12-3 or TRBV12-4 to TRBJ2-7; D unclear. Trimming pared 3 bases from V and 4 bases from J, leaving 7 bases between. The CDR3 contains 12 residues.

The V and J genes are TRBV20-1 and TRBJ2-7; D is unclear. Germline CDR1 and CDR2: DFQATT and SNEGSKA (reference sequence). Trimming removed 1 base from V and 0 bases from J, with 13 bases in between. CDR3 size: 15 residues. The CDR3 spells CSARVRARSSYEQYF. The CDR3 DNA reads as TGCAGTGCTAGAGTTAGGGCGAGGAGCTCCTACGAGCAGTACTTC.